This is a list of T cell receptor beta chains from one sample in a study of blood T cell repertoires in COVID-19. Some clones are missing from TCRdb's copy, which holds only in-frame ones; the method was immunoSEQ multiplex PCR. The repertoire holds about 120,000 clones, with 85% to 90% as singletons. Material: peripheral blood. These receptors were taken from a man in his 70s with active or convalescent COVID-19. CDR3s include the opening cysteine and the closing phenylalanine or tryptophan. Each record gives: CDR3 length, V gene, J gene, CDR3 protein.

>13|TRBV2|TRBJ1-3
CASVRDSGNTIYF
>14|TRBV15|TRBJ1-5
CATSRGGRNQPQHF
>14|TRBV20-1|TRBJ2-7
CSASSGQGLYEQYF
>16|TRBV7-6|TRBJ1-2
CASSFPGQGAVNGYTF
>13|TRBV5-8|TRBJ1-2
CASSLEAGSGYTF
>14|TRBV2|TRBJ1-3
CASRGGTSGNTIYF
>15|TRBV27|TRBJ2-1
CASSLKDRGRNEQFF
>15|TRBV6-6|TRBJ2-1
CASSTSTGGVDEQFF
>15|TRBV30|TRBJ2-2
CAWRVDRVGTGELFF
>16|TRBV9|TRBJ2-5
CASSPLGTSGSETQYF
>14|TRBV9|TRBJ2-3
CASSGSGAGDTQYF
>16|TRBV11-2|TRBJ1-4
CASSLTDITTNEKLFF
>15|TRBV28|TRBJ2-3
CASTPGGTITDTQYF
>14|TRBV5-1|TRBJ2-7
CASRGTGLSYEQYF
>18|TRBV5-1|TRBJ1-5
CASSFDPDGIYSNQPQHF
>16|TRBV3-1/TRBV3-2|TRBJ2-3
CASSRGQAGVADTQYF
>17|TRBV4-1|TRBJ2-7
CASSQDPELAGGYEQYF
>16|TRBV3-1/TRBV3-2|TRBJ1-2
CASSQTWDRRRHGYTF
>12|TRBV28|TRBJ1-5
CATLAGQKAQHF
>18|TRBV28|TRBJ2-1
CASSYGLAGGQPYNEQFF
>13|TRBV12-3/TRBV12-4|TRBJ1-5
CASNTHEGQPQHF
>18|TRBV5-7|TRBJ2-4
CASSAGALAGGDKNIQYF
>17|TRBV4-1|TRBJ2-1
CASSQDPSGGGWNEQFF
>15|TRBV4-1|TRBJ2-5
CASRAGGLEAETQYF
>14|TRBV3-1/TRBV3-2|TRBJ1-1
CASSQEARVTEAFF
>14|TRBV3-1/TRBV3-2|TRBJ1-2
CASSVGGLNYGYTF
>15|TRBV27|TRBJ2-5
CASSIRTSGQETQYF
>14|TRBV2|TRBJ2-7
CASSVRTAPYEQYF
>14|TRBV11-2|TRBJ1-2
CASSEDPGGYGYTF
>17|TRBV6-2/TRBV6-3|TRBJ2-7
CASSYVPRTSGTYEQYF
>15|TRBV29-1|TRBJ2-7
CSAITLTGRVNEQYF
>18|TRBV24-1|TRBJ1-2
CATSDPQMGGGGHYGYTF
>16|TRBV29-1|TRBJ1-1
CSVAQTGAVLNTEAFF
>12|TRBV28|TRBJ2-1
CASSGSLDEQFF
>13|TRBV7-9|TRBJ2-2
CASSLRVAGELFF
>15|TRBV20-1|TRBJ2-5
CSASLGTSGTETQYF
>12|TRBV6-5|TRBJ2-3
CASMEGAGTQYF
>15|TRBV29-1|TRBJ2-3
CSVEDFAGSSDTQYF
>16|TRBV28|TRBJ1-1
CASSLSRDRSFTEAFF
>14|TRBV6-5|TRBJ1-5
CASSRSRGDQPQHF
>19|TRBV5-1|TRBJ2-5
CASSFPRGATSGYQETQYF